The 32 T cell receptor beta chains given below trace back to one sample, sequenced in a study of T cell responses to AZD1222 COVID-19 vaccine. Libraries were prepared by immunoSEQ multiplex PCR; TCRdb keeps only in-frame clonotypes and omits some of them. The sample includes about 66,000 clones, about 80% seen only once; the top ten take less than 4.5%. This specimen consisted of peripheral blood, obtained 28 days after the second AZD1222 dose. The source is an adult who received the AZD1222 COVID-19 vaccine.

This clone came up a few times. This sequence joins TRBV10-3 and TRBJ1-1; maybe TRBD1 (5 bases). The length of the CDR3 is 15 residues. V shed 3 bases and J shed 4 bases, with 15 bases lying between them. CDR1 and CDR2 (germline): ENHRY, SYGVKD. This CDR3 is CAISEGGVRGTEAFF. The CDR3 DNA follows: TGTGCCATCAGTGAAGGAGGGGTCCGTGGCACTGAAGCTTTCTTT.

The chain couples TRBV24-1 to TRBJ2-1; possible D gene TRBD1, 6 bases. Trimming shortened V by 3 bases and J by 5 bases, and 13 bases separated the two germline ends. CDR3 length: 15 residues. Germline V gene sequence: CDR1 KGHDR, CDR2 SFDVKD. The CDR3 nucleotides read TGTGCCACCAGTGATGTTAGGGGGTTGAACAATGAGCAGTTCTTC. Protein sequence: CATSDVRGLNNEQFF.

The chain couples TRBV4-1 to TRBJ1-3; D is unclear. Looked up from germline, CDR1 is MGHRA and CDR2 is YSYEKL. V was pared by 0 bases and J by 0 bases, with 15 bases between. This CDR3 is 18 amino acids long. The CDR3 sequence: CASSQESGSQISGNTIYF. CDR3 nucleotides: TGCGCCAGCAGCCAAGAATCGGGGAGCCAAATCTCTGGAAACACCATATATTTT.

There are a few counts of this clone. Here the CDR3 DNA reads TGTGCCAGCAGCTTAGCAGGGGTGGCAAACACCATATATTTT. It yields the protein CASSLAGVANTIYF. This chain connects TRBV11-2 to TRBJ1-3; tentative D call: TRBD1 (6 bases). Trimming pared 1 base from V and 6 bases from J, leaving 10 bases between. This CDR3 comprises 14 residues. Per germline, CDR1 SGHAT and CDR2 FQNNGV.

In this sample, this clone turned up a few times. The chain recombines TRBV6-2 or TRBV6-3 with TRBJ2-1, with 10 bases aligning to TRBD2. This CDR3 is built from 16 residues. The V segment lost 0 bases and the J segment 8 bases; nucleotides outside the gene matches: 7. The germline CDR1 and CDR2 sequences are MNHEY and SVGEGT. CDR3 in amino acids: CASSYSILAGGDEQFF. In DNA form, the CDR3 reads TGTGCCAGCAGTTACTCGATTTTAGCGGGGGGCGATGAGCAGTTCTTC.

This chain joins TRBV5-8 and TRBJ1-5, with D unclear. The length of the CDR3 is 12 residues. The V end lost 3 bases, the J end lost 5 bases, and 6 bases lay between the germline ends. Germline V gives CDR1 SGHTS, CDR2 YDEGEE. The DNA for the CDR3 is TGTGCCAGCAGCTACGGGGATCAGCCCCAGCATTTT. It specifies CASSYGDQPQHF. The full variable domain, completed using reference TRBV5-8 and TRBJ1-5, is EAGVTQSPTHLIKTRGQQATLRCSPISGHTSVYWYQQALGLGLQFLLWYDEGEERNRGNFPPRFSGRQFPNYSSELNVNALELEDSALYLCASSYGDQPQHFGDGTRLSIL.

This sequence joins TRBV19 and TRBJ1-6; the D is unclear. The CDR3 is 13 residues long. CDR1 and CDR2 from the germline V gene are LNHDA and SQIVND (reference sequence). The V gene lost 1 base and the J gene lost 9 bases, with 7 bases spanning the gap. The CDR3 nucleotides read TGTGCCAGTAGTATAGGGTTGACTTCACCCCTCCACTTT. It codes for CASSIGLTSPLHF.

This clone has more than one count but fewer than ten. The CDR3 sequence is CASSIGDREDDGYTF. In DNA form, the CDR3 reads TGTGCCAGTAGTATAGGGGACAGGGAGGATGATGGCTACACCTTC. The rearrangement joins TRBV19 to TRBJ1-2, with 9 bases fitting TRBD1. CDR3 length equals 15 residues. The germline V gene encodes CDR1 LNHDA and CDR2 SQIVND (reference sequence). The V gene end was trimmed by 1 base and the J gene end by 6 bases; junction bases not matched to a gene: 6.

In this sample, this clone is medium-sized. The CDR3 spells CASSKGVTESPLHF. As DNA, the CDR3 is TGCGCCAGCAGCAAAGGGGTAACTGAATCACCCCTCCACTTT. The chain couples TRBV5-1 to TRBJ1-6; a weak D match, TRBD1 (5 bases). CDR1 SGHRS and CDR2 YFSETQ come from the germline V gene. The V end was cut by 4 bases, the J end by 10 bases, with 15 bases between. This CDR3 has 14 amino acids.

The CDR3 nucleotides read TGTGCCATCAGTGAGGCTCTGGAAGATACGCAGTATTTT. It translates to CAISEALEDTQYF. V usage is TRBV10-3 and J usage is TRBJ2-3, with D hard to call. Trimming pared 2 bases from V and 5 bases from J, leaving 8 bases between. The CDR3 runs 13 residues. Per germline, CDR1 ENHRY and CDR2 SYGVKD.

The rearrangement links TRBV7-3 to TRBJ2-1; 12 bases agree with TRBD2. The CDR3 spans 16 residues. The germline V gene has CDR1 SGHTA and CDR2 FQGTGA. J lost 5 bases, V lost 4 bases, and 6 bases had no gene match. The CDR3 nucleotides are TGTGCCAGCAGCTCCCTCGGACTAGCGGGGAACAATGAGCAGTTCTTC. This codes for CASSSLGLAGNNEQFF.

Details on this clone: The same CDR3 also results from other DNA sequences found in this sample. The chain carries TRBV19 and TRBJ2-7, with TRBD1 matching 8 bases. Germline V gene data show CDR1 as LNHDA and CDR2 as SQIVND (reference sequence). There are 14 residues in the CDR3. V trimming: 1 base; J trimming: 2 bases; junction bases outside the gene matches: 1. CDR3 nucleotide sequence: TGTGCCAGTAGTATAGGCAGGGGGCCCTACGAGCAGTACTTC. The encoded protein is CASSIGRGPYEQYF.

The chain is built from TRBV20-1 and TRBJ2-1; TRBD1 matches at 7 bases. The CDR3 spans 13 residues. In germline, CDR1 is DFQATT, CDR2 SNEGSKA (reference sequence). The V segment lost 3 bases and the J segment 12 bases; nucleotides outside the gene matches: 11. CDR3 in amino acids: CSASPLRRGRQFF. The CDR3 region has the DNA TGCAGTGCTAGTCCCCTCCGAAGGGGGCGGCAGTTCTTC.

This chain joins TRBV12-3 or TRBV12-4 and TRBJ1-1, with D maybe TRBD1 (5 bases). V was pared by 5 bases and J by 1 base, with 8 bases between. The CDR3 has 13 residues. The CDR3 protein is CASSPQGNTEAFF. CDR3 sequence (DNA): TGTGCCAGCAGTCCCCAGGGGAACACTGAAGCTTTCTTT.

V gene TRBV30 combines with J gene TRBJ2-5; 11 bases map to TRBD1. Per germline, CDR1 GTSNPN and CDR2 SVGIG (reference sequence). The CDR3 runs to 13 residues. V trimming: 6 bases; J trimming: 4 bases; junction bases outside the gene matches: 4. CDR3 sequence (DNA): TGTGCCTGCGGGACAGGGGGACGAGAGACCCAGTACTTC. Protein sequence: CACGTGGRETQYF. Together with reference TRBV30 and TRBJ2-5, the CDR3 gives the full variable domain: SQTIHQWPATLVQPVGSPLSLECTVEGTSNPNLYWYRQAAGRGLQLLFYSVGIGQISSEVPQNLSASRPQDRQFILSSKKLLLSDSGFYLCACGTGGRETQYFGPGTRLLVL.

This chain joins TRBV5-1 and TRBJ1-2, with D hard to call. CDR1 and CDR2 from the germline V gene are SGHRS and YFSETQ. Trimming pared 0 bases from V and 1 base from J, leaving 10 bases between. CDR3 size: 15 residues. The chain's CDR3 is CASSLEYGFNYGYTF. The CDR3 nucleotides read TGCGCCAGCAGCTTGGAGTACGGGTTTAACTATGGCTACACCTTC.

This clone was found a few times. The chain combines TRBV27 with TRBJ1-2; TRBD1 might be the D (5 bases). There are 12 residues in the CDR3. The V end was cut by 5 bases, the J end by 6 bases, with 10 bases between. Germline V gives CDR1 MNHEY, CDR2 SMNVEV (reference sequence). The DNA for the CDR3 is TGTGCCAGCAGTCCAGGGAGGGATGGCTACACCTTC. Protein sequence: CASSPGRDGYTF.

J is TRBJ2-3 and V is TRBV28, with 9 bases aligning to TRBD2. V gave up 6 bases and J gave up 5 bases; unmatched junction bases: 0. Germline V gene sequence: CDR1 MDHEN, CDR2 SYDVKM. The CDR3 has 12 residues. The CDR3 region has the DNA TGTGCCAGCAGACTAGCGGGAGATACGCAGTATTTT. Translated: CASRLAGDTQYF.

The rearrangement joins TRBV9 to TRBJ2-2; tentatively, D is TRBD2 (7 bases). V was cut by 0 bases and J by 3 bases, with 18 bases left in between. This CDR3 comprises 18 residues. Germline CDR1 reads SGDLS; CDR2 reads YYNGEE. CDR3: CASSVARRGGRDTGELFF. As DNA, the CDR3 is TGTGCCAGCAGCGTAGCTCGGAGGGGGGGCCGGGACACCGGGGAGCTGTTTTTT.

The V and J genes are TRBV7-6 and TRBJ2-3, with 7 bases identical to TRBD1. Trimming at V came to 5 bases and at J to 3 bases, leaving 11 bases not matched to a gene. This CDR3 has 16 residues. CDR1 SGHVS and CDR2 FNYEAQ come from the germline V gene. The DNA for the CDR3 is TGTGCCAGCAGCGCTTGGACAGGTGCGGAAACAGATACGCAGTATTTT. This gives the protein CASSAWTGAETDTQYF.

The CDR3 region is CASSFGGTYRTDTQYF. The CDR3 bases are TGTGCCAGCAGCTTTGGGGGAACCTATCGCACAGATACGCAGTATTTT. The chain employs TRBV7-2 and TRBJ2-3; D is perhaps TRBD1 or TRBD2 (5 bases each). The CDR3 covers 16 residues. Deletions cut 3 bases from V and 1 base from J, with 14 bases between. Germline CDR1 SGHTA, CDR2 FQGNSA.

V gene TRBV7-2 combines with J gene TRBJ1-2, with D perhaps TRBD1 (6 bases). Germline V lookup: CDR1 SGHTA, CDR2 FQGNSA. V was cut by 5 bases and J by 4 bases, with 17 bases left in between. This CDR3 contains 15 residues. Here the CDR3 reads CASSPRGEAIYGYTF. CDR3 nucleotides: TGTGCCAGCAGCCCTAGGGGGGAAGCGATCTATGGCTACACCTTC.

The CDR3 loop is CASSFVPSYEQYF. The CDR3 DNA follows: TGTGCCAGCAGTTTTGTACCGTCCTACGAGCAGTACTTC. The chain couples TRBV12-3 or TRBV12-4 to TRBJ2-7, with D unclear. V lost 3 bases to trimming and J lost 1 base, with 7 bases between them. There are 13 residues in the CDR3.

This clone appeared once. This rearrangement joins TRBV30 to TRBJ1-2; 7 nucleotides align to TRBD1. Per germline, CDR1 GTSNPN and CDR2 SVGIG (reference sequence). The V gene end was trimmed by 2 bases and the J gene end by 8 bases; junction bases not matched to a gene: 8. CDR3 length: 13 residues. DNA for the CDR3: TGTGCCTGGAGTTCCCAGGGGGTAGGGGGCTACACCTTC. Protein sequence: CAWSSQGVGGYTF.

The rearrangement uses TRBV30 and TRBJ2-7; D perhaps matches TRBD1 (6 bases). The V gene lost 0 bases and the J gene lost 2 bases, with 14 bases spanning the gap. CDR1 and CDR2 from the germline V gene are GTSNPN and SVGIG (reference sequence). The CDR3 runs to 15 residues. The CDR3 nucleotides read TGTGCCTGGAGTGTCCCAGGGGCTCTCACCTACGAGCAGTACTTC. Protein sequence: CAWSVPGALTYEQYF. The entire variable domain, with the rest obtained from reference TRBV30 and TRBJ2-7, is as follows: SQTIHQWPATLVQPVGSPLSLECTVEGTSNPNLYWYRQAAGRGLQLLFYSVGIGQISSEVPQNLSASRPQDRQFILSSKKLLLSDSGFYLCAWSVPGALTYEQYFGPGTRLTVT.

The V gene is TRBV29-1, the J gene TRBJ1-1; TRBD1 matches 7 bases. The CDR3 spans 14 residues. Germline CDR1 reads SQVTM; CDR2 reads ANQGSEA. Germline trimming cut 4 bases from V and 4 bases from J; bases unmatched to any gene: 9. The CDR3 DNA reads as TGCAGCGTTGCTGACAGGGCAGGGGTCACTGAAGCTTTCTTT. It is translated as CSVADRAGVTEAFF.

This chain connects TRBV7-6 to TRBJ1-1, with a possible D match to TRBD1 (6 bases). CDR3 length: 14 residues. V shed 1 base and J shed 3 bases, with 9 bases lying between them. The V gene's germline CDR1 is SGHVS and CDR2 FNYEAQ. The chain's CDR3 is CASSLGDTYTEAFF. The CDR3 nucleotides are TGTGCCAGCAGCTTAGGGGACACCTACACTGAAGCTTTCTTT.

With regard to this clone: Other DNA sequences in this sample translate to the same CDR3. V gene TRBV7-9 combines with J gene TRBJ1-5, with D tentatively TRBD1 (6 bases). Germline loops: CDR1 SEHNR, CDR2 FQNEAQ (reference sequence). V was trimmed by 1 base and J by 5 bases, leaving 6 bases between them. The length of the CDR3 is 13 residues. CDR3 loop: CASSLGGHQPQHF. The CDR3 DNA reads TGTGCCAGCAGCTTAGGGGGGCATCAGCCCCAGCATTTT.

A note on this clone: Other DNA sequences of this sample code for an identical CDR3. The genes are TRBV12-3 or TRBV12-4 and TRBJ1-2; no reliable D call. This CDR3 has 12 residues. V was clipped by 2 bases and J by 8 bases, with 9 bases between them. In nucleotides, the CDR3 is TGTGCCAGCAGTTTATTATCGGGAGGCTACACCTTC. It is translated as CASSLLSGGYTF.

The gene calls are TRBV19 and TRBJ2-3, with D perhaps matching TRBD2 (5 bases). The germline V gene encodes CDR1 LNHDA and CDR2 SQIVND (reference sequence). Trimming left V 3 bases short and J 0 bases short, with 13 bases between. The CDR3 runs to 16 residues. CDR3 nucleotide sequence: TGTGCCAGTAGTATTTGGCCGGGGATTAGCACAGATACGCAGTATTTT. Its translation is CASSIWPGISTDTQYF.

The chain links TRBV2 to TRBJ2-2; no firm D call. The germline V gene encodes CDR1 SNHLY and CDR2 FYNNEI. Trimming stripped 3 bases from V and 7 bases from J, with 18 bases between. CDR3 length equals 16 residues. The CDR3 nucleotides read TGTGCCAGCAGTGAGAGGATGGCAGAGCTAGGCGGGGAGCTGTTTTTT. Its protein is CASSERMAELGGELFF.

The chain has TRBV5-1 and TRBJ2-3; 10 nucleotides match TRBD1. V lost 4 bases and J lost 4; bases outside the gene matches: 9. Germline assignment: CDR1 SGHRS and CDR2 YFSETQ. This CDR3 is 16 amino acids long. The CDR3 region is CASSPGPGQGSDTQYF. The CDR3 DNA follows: TGCGCCAGCAGCCCAGGACCGGGACAGGGGTCAGATACGCAGTATTTT.